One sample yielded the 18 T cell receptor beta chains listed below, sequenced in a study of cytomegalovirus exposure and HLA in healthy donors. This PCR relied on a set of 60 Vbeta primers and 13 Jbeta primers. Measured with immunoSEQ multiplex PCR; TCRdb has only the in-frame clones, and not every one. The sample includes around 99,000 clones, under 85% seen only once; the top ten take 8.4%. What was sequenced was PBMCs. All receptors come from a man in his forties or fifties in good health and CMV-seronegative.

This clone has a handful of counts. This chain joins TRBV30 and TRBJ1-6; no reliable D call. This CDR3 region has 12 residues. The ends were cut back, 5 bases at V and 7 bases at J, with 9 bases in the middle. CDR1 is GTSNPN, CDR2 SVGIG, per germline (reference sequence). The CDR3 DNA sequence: TGTGCCTGGGCCAGTCCGAATTCACCCCTCCACTTT. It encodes CAWASPNSPLHF.

In DNA form, the CDR3 reads TGTGCCAGCAGTTTTAAGGGCGGACAGGGCGACCTCTCACGGGGTTCACCCCTCCACTTT. This encodes CASSFKGGQGDLSRGSPLHF. V is TRBV27 and J is TRBJ1-6; 8 bases are shared with TRBD1. This CDR3 is 20 amino acids long. With 3 bases clipped from V and 9 bases from J, the junction kept 22 bases outside the gene matches. Germline-derived CDR1 and CDR2 are MNHEY and SMNVEV (reference sequence).

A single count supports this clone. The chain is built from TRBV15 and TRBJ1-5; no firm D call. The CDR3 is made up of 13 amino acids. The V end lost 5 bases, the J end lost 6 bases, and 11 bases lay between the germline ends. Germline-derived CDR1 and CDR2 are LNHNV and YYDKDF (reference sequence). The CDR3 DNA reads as TGTGCCACCAGCTTAGAGGGCGCTCAGCCCCAGCATTTT. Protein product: CATSLEGAQPQHF.

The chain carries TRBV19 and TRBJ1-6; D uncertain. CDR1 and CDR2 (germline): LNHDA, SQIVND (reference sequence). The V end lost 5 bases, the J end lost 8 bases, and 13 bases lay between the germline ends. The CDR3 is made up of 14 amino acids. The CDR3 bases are TGTGCCAGTAGTTCAGCAGAGGCTGATTCACCCCTCCACTTT. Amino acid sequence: CASSSAEADSPLHF.

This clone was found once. Written as DNA, the CDR3 is TGTGCCAGCAGTGAAAATGTGCAGGAAGGTTCACCCCTCCACTTT. This codes for CASSENVQEGSPLHF. The V gene is TRBV25-1, the J gene TRBJ1-6; D call uncertain. Germline CDR1 MGHDK, CDR2 SYGVNS. V was shortened by 2 bases and J by 9 bases, with 14 bases between the two germline ends. The CDR3 sequence is 15 residues long.

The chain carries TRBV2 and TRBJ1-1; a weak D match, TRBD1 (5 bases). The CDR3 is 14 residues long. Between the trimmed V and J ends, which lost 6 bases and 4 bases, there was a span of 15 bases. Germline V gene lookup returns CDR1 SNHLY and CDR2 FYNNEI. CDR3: CASSPLQGGTEAFF. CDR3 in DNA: TGTGCCAGCAGCCCCTTGCAGGGAGGCACTGAAGCTTTCTTT.

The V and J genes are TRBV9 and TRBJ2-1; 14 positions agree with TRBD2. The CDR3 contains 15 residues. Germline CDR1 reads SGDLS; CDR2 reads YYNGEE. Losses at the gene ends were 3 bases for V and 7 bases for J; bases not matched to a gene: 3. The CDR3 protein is CASSAGLAGGNEQFF. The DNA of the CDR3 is TGTGCCAGCAGCGCCGGACTAGCGGGGGGTAATGAGCAGTTCTTC.

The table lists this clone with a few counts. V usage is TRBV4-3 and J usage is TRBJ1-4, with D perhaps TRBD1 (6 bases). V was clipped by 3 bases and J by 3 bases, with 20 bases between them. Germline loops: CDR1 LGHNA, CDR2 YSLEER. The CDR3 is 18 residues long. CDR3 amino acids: CASSHRTGGPAANEKLFF. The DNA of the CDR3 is TGCGCCAGCAGCCACCGTACGGGGGGGCCGGCGGCTAATGAAAAACTGTTTTTT.

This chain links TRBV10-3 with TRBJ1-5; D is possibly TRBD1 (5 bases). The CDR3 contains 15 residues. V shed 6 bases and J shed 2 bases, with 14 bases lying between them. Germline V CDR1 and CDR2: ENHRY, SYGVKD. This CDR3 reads CAIRKGREGNQPQHF. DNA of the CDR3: TGTGCCATCAGAAAGGGGAGGGAAGGCAATCAGCCCCAGCATTTT.

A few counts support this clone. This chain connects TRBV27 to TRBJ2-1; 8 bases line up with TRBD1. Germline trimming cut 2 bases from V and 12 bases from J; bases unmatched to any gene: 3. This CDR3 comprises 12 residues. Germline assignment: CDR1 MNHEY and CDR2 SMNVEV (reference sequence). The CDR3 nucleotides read TGTGCCAGCAGTTTACAGGGGGCTGGGCAGTTCTTC. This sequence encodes CASSLQGAGQFF.

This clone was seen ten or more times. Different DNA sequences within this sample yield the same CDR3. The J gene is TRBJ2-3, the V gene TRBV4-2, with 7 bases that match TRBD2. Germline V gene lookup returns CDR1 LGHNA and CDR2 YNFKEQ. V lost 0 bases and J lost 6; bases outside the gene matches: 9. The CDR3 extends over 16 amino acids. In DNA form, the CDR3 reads TGTGCCAGCAGCCAAGAAGCTAGCGGTGGGGCGGATACGCAGTATTTT. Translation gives CASSQEASGGADTQYF.

In DNA form, the CDR3 reads TGTGCCAGCAGCTTAGACCACAGGGCCAACTATGGCTACACCTTC. Protein sequence: CASSLDHRANYGYTF. V usage is TRBV7-8 and J usage is TRBJ1-2; D perhaps matches TRBD1 (6 bases). CDR3 size: 15 residues. Germline CDR1 SGHVS, CDR2 FQNEAQ. Trimming took 1 base from V and 2 from J, leaving 11 bases between them.

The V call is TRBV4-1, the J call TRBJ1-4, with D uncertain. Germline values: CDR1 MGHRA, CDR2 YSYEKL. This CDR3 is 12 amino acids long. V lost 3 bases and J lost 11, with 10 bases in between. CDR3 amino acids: CASSQVGGKLFF. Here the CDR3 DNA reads TGCGCCAGCAGCCAGGTCGGAGGGAAACTGTTTTTT.

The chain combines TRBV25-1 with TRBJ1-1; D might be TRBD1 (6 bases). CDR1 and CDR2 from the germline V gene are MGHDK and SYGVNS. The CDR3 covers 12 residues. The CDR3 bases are TGTGCGTCCGAGGGGGGGAGAACTGAAGCTTTCTTT. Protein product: CASEGGRTEAFF.

CDR3 DNA: TGTGCCAGCAGCCTCCCGACGGGGCCAGGGGGTCACCAAGAGACCCAGTACTTC. Amino acids: CASSLPTGPGGHQETQYF. The chain joins TRBV7-9 to TRBJ2-5; 7 bases are shared with TRBD1. The CDR3 sequence is 18 residues long. CDR1 is SEHNR, CDR2 FQNEAQ, per germline (reference sequence). The V segment lost 5 bases and the J segment 0 bases; nucleotides outside the gene matches: 15. The whole variable domain, remainder taken from reference TRBV7-9 and TRBJ2-5, is DTGVSQNPRHKITKRGQNVTFRCDPISEHNRLYWYRQTLGQGPEFLTYFQNEAQLEKSRLLSDRFSAERPKGSFSTLEIQRTEQGDSAMYLCASSLPTGPGGHQETQYFGPGTRLLVL.

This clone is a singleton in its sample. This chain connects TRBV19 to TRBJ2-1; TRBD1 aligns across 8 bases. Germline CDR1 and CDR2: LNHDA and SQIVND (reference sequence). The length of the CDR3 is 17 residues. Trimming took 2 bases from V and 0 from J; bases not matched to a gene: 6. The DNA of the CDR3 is TGTGCCAGTAGTATACGCCGGGACAGGCACTCCTACAATGAGCAGTTCTTC. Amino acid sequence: CASSIRRDRHSYNEQFF.

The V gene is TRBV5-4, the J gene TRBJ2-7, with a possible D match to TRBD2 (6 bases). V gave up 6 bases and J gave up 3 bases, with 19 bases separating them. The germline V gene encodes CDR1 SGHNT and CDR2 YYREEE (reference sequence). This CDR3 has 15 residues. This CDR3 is CASTILGTDYYEQYF. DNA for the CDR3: TGTGCCAGCACTATCCTCGGGACGGACTACTACGAGCAGTACTTC.

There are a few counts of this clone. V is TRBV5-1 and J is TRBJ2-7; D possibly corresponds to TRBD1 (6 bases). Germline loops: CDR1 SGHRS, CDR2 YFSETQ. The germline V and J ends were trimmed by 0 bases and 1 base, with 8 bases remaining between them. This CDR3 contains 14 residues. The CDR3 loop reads CASSLGQASYEQYF. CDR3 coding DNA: TGCGCCAGCAGCTTGGGACAGGCATCCTACGAGCAGTACTTC.